This T cell receptor beta chain appears in the sequencing data of a study of T cells in Graves' hyperthyroidism and ophthalmopathy. Stable hyperthyroidism: no ophthalmopathy progression over 18 months of follow-up. There were TCR beta CDR3 regions amplified from RNA transcripts. The HTBI set primed first-round TCR CDR3 RT-PCR. TCRdb reanalysed the multiplex PCR reads using MiXCR and keeps one entry per CDR3 protein. This sample has 100,000 to 130,000 distinct CDR3 sequences; approximately 15% occur once, and the top ten carry 40% to 50%. As concerns this clonotype: Antigen: not known.

Germline V gene data show CDR1 as SGHAT and CDR2 as FQNNGV. The ends lost 6 bases at V and 1 base at J; junction bases unmatched: 13. The CDR3 extends over 17 amino acids. Regarding the study as a whole: In simple terms, a model built on 13 V-J features told ophthalmopathy apart from stable hyperthyroidism. Ophthalmopathy was predicted by the model a median of roughly 6 months ahead of onset.

This TCR came from a woman aged 45 to 65 with Graves' hyperthyroidism. Sequencing used blood. The V gene is TRBV11-2, the J gene TRBJ1-1, with 8 bases that match TRBD1. CDR3 nucleotide sequence: TGTGCCAGCAGGCAAATTTCGGGGACAGGACAGAACACTGAAGCTTTCTTT. This encodes CASRQISGTGQNTEAFF.